Listed here are 9 T cell receptor beta chains from one sample, sequenced in a study of blood T cell repertoires in COVID-19. TCRdb keeps only in-frame clones here, not all; method: immunoSEQ multiplex PCR. The profile shows 150,000 to 200,000 clones, 90% to 95% of them singletons. Sample: peripheral blood. These receptors all stem from a man over 45 with acute or convalescent COVID-19.

The chain uses TRBV4-1 and TRBJ1-1; a weak D match, TRBD1 (5 bases). Germline values: CDR1 MGHRA, CDR2 YSYEKL. Trimming took 1 base from V and 1 from J, leaving 19 bases between them. This CDR3 has 18 amino acids. CDR3 amino acids: CASSQVITALGRNTEAFF. CDR3 DNA sequence: TGCGCCAGCAGCCAAGTAATTACGGCCTTGGGGCGGAACACTGAAGCTTTCTTT.

The chain employs TRBV30 and TRBJ2-5; D perhaps matches TRBD2 (5 bases). The CDR3 is 14 residues long. Trimming removed 2 bases from V and 5 bases from J, with 15 bases in between. Germline loops: CDR1 GTSNPN, CDR2 SVGIG (reference sequence). The CDR3 DNA reads as TGTGCCTGGAGTTACCTTGCTCGGGGTGAGACCCAGTACTTC. Translated, it gives CAWSYLARGETQYF.

This clone was detected once. V gene TRBV7-8 combines with J gene TRBJ1-6; the match to TRBD1 covers 9 bases. The CDR3 length is 15 residues. V lost 5 bases, J lost 5 bases, and 4 bases stayed unmatched. In germline, CDR1 is SGHVS, CDR2 FQNEAQ. The CDR3 is CASSVTGGDNSPLHF. As DNA, the CDR3 is TGTGCCAGCAGCGTTACAGGGGGCGATAATTCACCCCTCCACTTT.

The rearrangement joins TRBV3-1 (or the pseudogene TRBV3-2) to TRBJ2-3, with D unresolved. This CDR3 has 14 amino acids. CDR1 and CDR2 (germline): LGHDT, YNNKEL (reference sequence). V was clipped by 0 bases and J by 2 bases, with 6 bases between them. DNA for the CDR3: TGTGCCAGCAGCCAAGAGACTTACACAGATACGCAGTATTTT. Translated: CASSQETYTDTQYF.

This chain joins TRBV10-1 and TRBJ2-7, with a possible D match to TRBD2 (6 bases). The V end was cut by 3 bases, the J end by 5 bases, with 14 bases between. Germline V lookup: CDR1 WNHNN, CDR2 SYGVQD (reference sequence). The CDR3 covers 14 residues. This chain's CDR3 is CASSDGTYSHEQYF. The CDR3 bases are TGCGCCAGCAGTGATGGGACTTACAGTCACGAGCAGTACTTC.

The chain carries TRBV2 and TRBJ2-5; the D gene is possibly TRBD1 (6 bases). Per the germline V gene, CDR1 is SNHLY and CDR2 is FYNNEI. Trimming took off 6 bases at V and 3 bases at J, with 17 bases between the two ends. This CDR3 has 15 amino acids. Written as DNA, the CDR3 is TGTGCCAGCAGGACACAGGGTACCAATAAAGAGACCCAGTACTTC. Protein: CASRTQGTNKETQYF.

The chain combines TRBV5-1 with TRBJ2-2; the D is unclear. CDR3 length: 14 residues. V lost 0 bases, J lost 5 bases, and 8 bases lay in between. Germline V lookup: CDR1 SGHRS, CDR2 YFSETQ. CDR3 region: CASSLVTATGELFF. CDR3 nucleotides: TGCGCCAGCAGCTTGGTTACAGCTACCGGGGAGCTGTTTTTT.

This chain links TRBV7-2 with TRBJ1-6, with TRBD1 matching over 8 bases. The CDR3 has 15 residues. The V segment lost 4 bases and the J segment 7 bases; nucleotides outside the gene matches: 6. CDR1 is SGHTA, CDR2 FQGNSA, per germline. CDR3 loop: CASSSWTGLNSPLHF. The CDR3 bases are TGTGCCAGCAGCTCGTGGACAGGGTTAAATTCACCCCTCCACTTT.

The count of this clone is one. The rearrangement joins TRBV19 to TRBJ1-5, with a possible D match to TRBD1 (5 bases). Trimming took off 5 bases at V and 5 bases at J, with 22 bases between the two ends. The CDR3 contains 17 residues. CDR1 is LNHDA, CDR2 SQIVND, per germline (reference sequence). CDR3 region: CASSSPGLAGPDQPQHF. The CDR3 nucleotides are TGTGCCAGTAGTTCGCCGGGACTAGCGGGACCCGATCAGCCCCAGCATTTT. The full variable domain, in which reference TRBV19 and TRBJ1-5 provide the parts outside the CDR3, is DGGITQSPKYLFRKEGQNVTLSCEQNLNHDAMYWYRQDPGQGLRLIYYSQIVNDFQKGDIAEGYSVSREKKESFPLTVTSAQKNPTAFYLCASSSPGLAGPDQPQHFGDGTRLSIL.